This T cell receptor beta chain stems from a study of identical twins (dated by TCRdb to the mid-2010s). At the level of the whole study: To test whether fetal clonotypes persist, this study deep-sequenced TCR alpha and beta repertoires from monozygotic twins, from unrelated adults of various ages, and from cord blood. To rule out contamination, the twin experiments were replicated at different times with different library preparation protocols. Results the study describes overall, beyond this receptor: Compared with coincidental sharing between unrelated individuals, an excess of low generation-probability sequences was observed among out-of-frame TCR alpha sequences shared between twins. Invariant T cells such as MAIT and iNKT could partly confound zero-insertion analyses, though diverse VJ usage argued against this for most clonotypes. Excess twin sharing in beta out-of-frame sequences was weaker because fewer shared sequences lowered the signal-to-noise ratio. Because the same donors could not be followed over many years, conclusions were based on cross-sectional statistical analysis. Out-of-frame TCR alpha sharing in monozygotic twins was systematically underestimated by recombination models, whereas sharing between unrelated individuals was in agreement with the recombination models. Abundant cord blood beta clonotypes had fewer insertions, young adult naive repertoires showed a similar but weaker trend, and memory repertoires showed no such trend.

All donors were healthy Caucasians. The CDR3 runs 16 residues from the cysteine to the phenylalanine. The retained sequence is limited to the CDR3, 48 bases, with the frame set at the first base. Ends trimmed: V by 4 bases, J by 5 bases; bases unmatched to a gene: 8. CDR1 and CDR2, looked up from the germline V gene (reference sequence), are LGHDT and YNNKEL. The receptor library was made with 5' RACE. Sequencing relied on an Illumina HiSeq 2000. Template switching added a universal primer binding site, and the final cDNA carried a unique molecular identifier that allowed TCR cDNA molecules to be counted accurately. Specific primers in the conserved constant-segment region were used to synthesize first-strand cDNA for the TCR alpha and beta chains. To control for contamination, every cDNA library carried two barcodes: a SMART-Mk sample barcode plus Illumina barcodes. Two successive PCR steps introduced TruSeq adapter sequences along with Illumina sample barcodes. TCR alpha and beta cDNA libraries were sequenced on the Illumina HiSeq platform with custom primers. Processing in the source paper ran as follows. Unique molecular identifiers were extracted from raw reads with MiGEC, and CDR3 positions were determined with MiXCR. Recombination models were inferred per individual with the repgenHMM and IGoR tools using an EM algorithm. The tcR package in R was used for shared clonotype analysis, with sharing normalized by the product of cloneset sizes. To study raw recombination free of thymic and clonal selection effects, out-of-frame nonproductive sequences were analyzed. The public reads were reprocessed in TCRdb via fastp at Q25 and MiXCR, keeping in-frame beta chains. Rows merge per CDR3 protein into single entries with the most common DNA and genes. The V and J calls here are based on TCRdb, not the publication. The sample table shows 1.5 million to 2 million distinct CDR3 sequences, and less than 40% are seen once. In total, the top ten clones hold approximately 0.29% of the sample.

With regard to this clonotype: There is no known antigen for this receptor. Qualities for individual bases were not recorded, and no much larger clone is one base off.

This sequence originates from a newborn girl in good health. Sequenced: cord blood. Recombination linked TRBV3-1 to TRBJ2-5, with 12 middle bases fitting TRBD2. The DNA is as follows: TGTGCCAGCAGCCTCGGACTAGCGGGACAGGGGGAGACCCAGTACTTC. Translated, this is CASSLGLAGQGETQYF.